The table lists the clone carrying this T cell receptor (beta chain) with a count of one. Other nucleotide sequences from this sample produce the same CDR3. The CDR3 loop spans 16 amino acids. Trimming pared 0 bases from V and 3 bases from J, leaving 12 bases between. CDR1 and CDR2 from the germline V gene are SGDLS and YYNGEE. The data were taken from a study of blood T cell repertoires in COVID-19. Whole-study context: Samples of COVID-19 (acute and convalescent) were obtained from the United States, Italy and Spain.

Authors' data handling: Counts of nucleated cells, estimated from reference gene primer amplification, were obtained. Some clones are missing from TCRdb's copy, which holds only in-frame ones; the method was immunoSEQ multiplex PCR. That table furnishes V, J and clone size, whereas the DNA furnished D and trimming. The sample carries some 220,000 clones, about 90% recorded once. The chain is built from TRBV9 and TRBJ2-2; perhaps TRBD2 as D (6 bases). The sample taken for sequencing was peripheral blood. The receptor was isolated from a man in his thirties or forties with COVID-19, enrolled during active disease. CDR3 in amino acids: CASSVVGGGDTGELFF. In DNA form, the CDR3 reads TGTGCCAGCAGCGTAGTTGGGGGAGGCGACACCGGGGAGCTGTTTTTT.